This record concerns one T cell receptor beta chain sequence. Its antigen is still unknown. The data originate from a study of T cell responses to AZD1222 COVID-19 vaccine. Repertoires were generated with immunoSEQ multiplex PCR, while TCRdb's copy carries only in-frame clones and drops some. There are 150,000 or so clones in the sample; 86% occur only once, and 5.5% to 6% lies in the top ten. Study-wide points: Spike-specific TCRs gained breadth and depth after people received two AZD1222 doses. Among those given AZD1222, only six were seropositive at baseline. The peak T cell response came first, and repertoires were sampled only after it.

The germline V and J ends were trimmed by 5 bases and 0 bases, with 13 bases remaining between them. Germline assignment: CDR1 SGHTA and CDR2 FQGTGA. CDR3 length: 16 residues. This TCR was recovered from an adult in good health. The V gene is TRBV7-3, the J gene TRBJ2-2; possible D gene TRBD1, 6 bases. The sequenced sample was peripheral blood, obtained on day 0 of MenACWY control vaccination. CDR3: CASSLHRTANTGELFF. The DNA of the CDR3 is TGTGCCAGCAGCCTTCACCGGACAGCGAACACCGGGGAGCTGTTTTTT.